The sequence of this TCR beta chain was determined in a study of vaccination and CD4 T cells after COVID-19. Study in general: Stimuli were overlapping spike peptide pools of SARS-CoV-2 and three common cold coronaviruses (HCoV-NL63, HCoV-OC43, HCoV-229E). Study-level points and caveats: It was observed that, in convalescent patients, a median about 83% of reactive clones arose only post-vaccination.

An Oncomine TCR Beta short-read assay was used to sequence the DNA from cultured CD4+ T cells. One entry per CDR3 protein results from TCRdb running MiXCR on the PCR reads. The data show 8,000 to 10,000 distinct CDR3 sequences, over 60% seen once. As regards this clonotype: Antigen: not known.

The V gene lost 8 bases and the J gene lost 5 bases, with 17 bases spanning the gap. CDR3 size: 14 residues. Germline V gene sequence: CDR1 MNHEY, CDR2 SVGEGT. Treatment given: roughly ten-day PBMC culture with coronavirus spike peptide pools or control peptides (ViraFEST assay). V and J are TRBV6-2 or TRBV6-3 and TRBJ2-3; possibly TRBD2 for D (5 bases). The clonotype comes from a human donor who had recovered from COVID-19. What was sequenced was CD4+ T cells from blood, cultured in vitro. The CDR3: CASVGTLEGDTQYF. The CDR3 DNA follows: TGTGCCAGCGTAGGCACACTAGAAGGAGATACGCAGTATTTT.